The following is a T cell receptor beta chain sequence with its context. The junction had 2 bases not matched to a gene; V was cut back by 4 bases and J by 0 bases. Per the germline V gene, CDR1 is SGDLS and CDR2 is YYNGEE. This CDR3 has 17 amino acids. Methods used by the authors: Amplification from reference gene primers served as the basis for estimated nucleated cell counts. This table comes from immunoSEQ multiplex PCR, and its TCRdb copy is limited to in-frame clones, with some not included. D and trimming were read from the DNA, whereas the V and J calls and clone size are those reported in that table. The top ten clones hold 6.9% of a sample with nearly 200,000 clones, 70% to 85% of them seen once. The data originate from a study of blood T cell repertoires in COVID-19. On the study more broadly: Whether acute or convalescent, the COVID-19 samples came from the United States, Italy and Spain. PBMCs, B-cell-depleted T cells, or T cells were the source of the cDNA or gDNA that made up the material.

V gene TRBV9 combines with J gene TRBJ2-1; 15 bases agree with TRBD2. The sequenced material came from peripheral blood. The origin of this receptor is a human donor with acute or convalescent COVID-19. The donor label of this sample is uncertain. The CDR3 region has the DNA TGTGCCAGCAGCTTGGGACTAGCGGGAGGCTCCTACAATGAGCAGTTCTTC. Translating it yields CASSLGLAGGSYNEQFF. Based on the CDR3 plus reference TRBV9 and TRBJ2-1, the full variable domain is DSGVTQTPKHLITATGQRVTLRCSPRSGDLSVYWYQQSLDQGLQFLIQYYNGEERAKGNILERFSAQQFPDLHSELNLSSLELGDSALYFCASSLGLAGGSYNEQFFGPGTRLTVL.